These 18 T cell receptor beta chains originate from one sample sequenced in a study of shared clonotypes between healthy human individuals. Clones were read by immunoSEQ multiplex PCR, and TCRdb kept only the in-frame ones, dropping some. The repertoire has hundreds of thousands of clones, about 85% of them found once; the top ten carry over 10%. The sample comprised PBMCs. Source of these receptors: a woman in her thirties or forties in good health. Some clones in this sample may be carry-over from other donors' samples.

This chain connects TRBV4-2 to TRBJ1-1; D is undetermined. There are 14 residues in the CDR3. Germline CDR1 and CDR2: LGHNA and YNFKEQ. V lost 1 base, J lost 1 base, and 7 bases lay in between. Here the CDR3 DNA reads TGTGCCAGCAGCCAAGGGCCAGGGAACACTGAAGCTTTCTTT. This codes for CASSQGPGNTEAFF.

J is TRBJ2-1 and V is TRBV9; TRBD2 agrees at 12 bases. The CDR3 totals 15 residues. The V gene's germline CDR1 is SGDLS and CDR2 YYNGEE. Trimming at V came to 4 bases and at J to 5 bases, leaving 4 bases not matched to a gene. CDR3 nucleotide sequence: TGTGCCAGCAGCCCGACTAGCGGGAGCCACAATGAGCAGTTCTTC. Protein: CASSPTSGSHNEQFF.

This chain joins TRBV9 and TRBJ2-2; D ambiguous. The CDR3 loop spans 13 amino acids. Looked up from germline, CDR1 is SGDLS and CDR2 is YYNGEE. V gave up 3 bases and J gave up 4 bases, with 7 bases separating them. The CDR3 bases are TGTGCCAGCAGCGCCCGCCCCACCGGGGAGCTGTTTTTT. It is translated as CASSARPTGELFF.

The rearrangement joins TRBV28 to TRBJ2-2, with a weak D call TRBD1 (6 bases). V lost 6 bases, J lost 4 bases, and 15 bases lay in between. The CDR3 spans 15 residues. Germline values: CDR1 MDHEN, CDR2 SYDVKM. The CDR3 nucleotides read TGTGCCAGCAGGCCCGGGCAGGGGTTCACCGGGGAGCTGTTTTTT. Amino acid sequence: CASRPGQGFTGELFF.

This chain joins TRBV6-5 and TRBJ1-4; D is perhaps TRBD1 (6 bases). The CDR3 sequence is 15 residues long. The germline gives CDR1 MNHEY, CDR2 SVGAGI. The V gene lost 5 bases and the J gene lost 7 bases, with 17 bases spanning the gap. Here the CDR3 DNA reads TGTGCCAGCAGTCCCCGGACAGTCGGTTCTGAAAAACTGTTTTTT. This translates into CASSPRTVGSEKLFF.

The V call is TRBV5-1, the J call TRBJ1-2; no firm D call. The V and J ends lost 1 base and 3 bases respectively, with 10 bases between them. Germline loops: CDR1 SGHRS, CDR2 YFSETQ. CDR3 length: 14 amino acids. The CDR3 region has the DNA TGCGCCAGCAGCTTGATGAACGATGACTATGGCTACACCTTC. Translated, it gives CASSLMNDDYGYTF.

This clone has just a few counts. The chain links TRBV10-3 to TRBJ2-7; D is possibly TRBD1 (6 bases). This CDR3 region has 12 residues. The ends were cut back, 8 bases at V and 7 bases at J, with 15 bases in the middle. Germline CDR1 is ENHRY and CDR2 is SYGVKD. In nucleotides, the CDR3 is TGTGCCATCGGCAGGGGACCAGGTGAGCAGTACTTC. Its protein is CAIGRGPGEQYF.

This clone was counted between two and nine times. V and J are TRBV5-1 and TRBJ1-3; D not certain. V lost 4 bases, J lost 0 bases, and 8 bases lay in between. This CDR3 has 14 amino acids. Germline CDR1 and CDR2: SGHRS and YFSETQ. In DNA, the CDR3 is TGCGCCAGCAGCGCTGACTACTCTGGAAACACCATATATTTT. This gives the protein CASSADYSGNTIYF.

The genes are TRBV6-1 and TRBJ2-3, with 10 bases fitting TRBD2. There are 15 residues in the CDR3. Germline V gene lookup returns CDR1 MNHNS and CDR2 SASEGT. V gave up 6 bases and J gave up 0 bases; unmatched junction bases: 3. The CDR3 spells CASRASGSSTDTQYF. The CDR3 region has the DNA TGTGCCAGCAGGGCTAGCGGGAGTAGCACAGATACGCAGTATTTT.

In regard to this clone: A far larger clone is just one base off, so this is likely a read error. This chain links TRBV7-2 with TRBJ2-7; the D gene is possibly TRBD2 (5 bases). V was trimmed by 5 bases and J by 1 base, leaving 15 bases between them. Germline V CDR1 and CDR2: SGHTA, FQGNSA. The CDR3 contains 15 residues. This CDR3 is CASSLDPTSSYEQYF. The CDR3 nucleotides are TGTGCCAGCAGCCTCGACCCTACTAGTTCCTACGAGCAGTACTTC.

V gene TRBV4-2 combines with J gene TRBJ2-3; D is perhaps TRBD1 (5 bases). V lost 3 bases and J lost 15, with 22 bases in between. Per the germline V gene, CDR1 is LGHNA and CDR2 is YNFKEQ. This CDR3 spans 14 amino acids. The chain's CDR3 is CASSQEDSTRRVYF. Written as DNA, the CDR3 is TGTGCCAGCAGCCAGGAAGACAGCACCCGCCGCGTCTATTTT.

V is TRBV6-5 and J is TRBJ1-3; 11 bases are a match to TRBD1. This CDR3 is 15 amino acids long. CDR1 is MNHEY and CDR2 is SVGAGI in the germline V gene. The trim removed 6 bases at V and 4 bases at J, leaving 5 bases unmatched. DNA for the CDR3: TGTGCCAGCAGGGACAGGGGGCGTCGAGGAAACACCATATATTTT. This gives the protein CASRDRGRRGNTIYF.

The chain carries TRBV4-2 and TRBJ1-5; 8 bases line up with TRBD1. Germline lookup yields CDR1 LGHNA and CDR2 YNFKEQ. This CDR3 is 17 amino acids long. V was pared by 2 bases and J by 2 bases, with 8 bases of the junction left unmatched. The CDR3 nucleotides are TGTGCCAGCAGCCAAAAACCGACAGGGGACGGCAATCAGCCCCAGCATTTT. It specifies CASSQKPTGDGNQPQHF.

The rearrangement joins TRBV4-3 to TRBJ1-1; TRBD1 is a possible D gene (6 bases). Germline lookup yields CDR1 LGHNA and CDR2 YSLEER. Between the trimmed V and J ends, which lost 0 bases and 1 base, there was a span of 9 bases. This CDR3 has 15 residues. This CDR3 is CASSQEGGANTEAFF. The DNA of the CDR3 is TGCGCCAGCAGCCAAGAAGGGGGGGCGAACACTGAAGCTTTCTTT.

Concerning this clone: This sample also contains other DNA sequences that code for the same CDR3. The chain employs TRBV5-1 and TRBJ2-3, with unresolved D. The CDR3 consists of 12 residues. Trimming cost V 1 base and J 4 bases, with 4 bases left between them. Germline V gives CDR1 SGHRS, CDR2 YFSETQ. The CDR3 region has the DNA TGCGCCAGCAGCTTGTTAGCAGATACGCAGTATTTT. Translated: CASSLLADTQYF. Drawing the rest from reference TRBV5-1 and TRBJ2-3, the complete variable domain is KAGVTQTPRYLIKTRGQQVTLSCSPISGHRSVSWYQQTPGQGLQFLFEYFSETQRNKGNFPGRFSGRQFSNSRSEMNVSTLELGDSALYLCASSLLADTQYFGPGTRLTVL.

On this clone itself: With a far larger clone one base away, a read error is the likely cause. The CDR3 bases are TGTGCCAGCAGTGGCCCTGGGCACACTCCGTTTTACGAGCAGTACTTC. Translation: CASSGPGHTPFYEQYF. The chain joins TRBV28 to TRBJ2-5; no firm D call. The DNA matches TRBJ2-7 better at its end, which makes the J call doubtful. Looked up from germline, CDR1 is MDHEN and CDR2 is SYDVKM. This CDR3 is built from 16 residues.

The J gene is TRBJ2-7, the V gene TRBV6-1; a possible D gene is TRBD2 (6 bases). The germline V and J ends were trimmed by 3 bases and 5 bases, with 14 bases remaining between them. This CDR3 spans 14 amino acids. CDR1 is MNHNS and CDR2 is SASEGT in the germline V gene. The CDR3 loop reads CASSDTGVVHEQYF. CDR3 in DNA: TGTGCCAGCAGTGATACGGGAGTTGTCCACGAGCAGTACTTC.

Here the CDR3 DNA reads TGCGCCAGTCAGACCGCCGCGAACACCGGGGAGCTGTTTTTT. Its translation is CASQTAANTGELFF. V gene TRBV5-1 combines with J gene TRBJ2-2; no clear D gene. Germline CDR1 is SGHRS and CDR2 is YFSETQ. This CDR3 is 14 amino acids long. V gave up 8 bases and J gave up 0 bases, with 11 bases separating them. The variable domain in full, with the rest retrieved from reference TRBV5-1 and TRBJ2-2, is KAGVTQTPRYLIKTRGQQVTLSCSPISGHRSVSWYQQTPGQGLQFLFEYFSETQRNKGNFPGRFSGRQFSNSRSEMNVSTLELGDSALYLCASQTAANTGELFFGEGSRLTVL.